The subject of this entry is one T cell receptor beta chain. The antigen is undetermined. The data stem from a study of cytomegalovirus exposure and HLA in healthy donors. Overall study results and limits: Associated with HLA alleles at 0.05 false discovery rate in a later analysis were 15,000 to 20,000 TCR beta sequences. Apart from CMV serostatus, no immune exposure information was available. Researchers catalogued approximately 160 TCR beta chains as cytomegalovirus-associated.

The primer mix had 60 Vbeta and 13 Jbeta primers. TCRdb keeps only in-frame clones here, not all; method: immunoSEQ multiplex PCR. The sample includes roughly 120,000 clones, about 80% of them seen just once. The V and J ends lost 0 bases and 1 base respectively, with 18 bases between them. The CDR3 length is 18 residues. The V gene's germline CDR1 is MGHRA and CDR2 YSYEKL. Sequencing was performed on PBMCs. The receptor's source is a man aged 45-65 years in good health and CMV-seropositive. The chain has TRBV4-1 and TRBJ1-1; TRBD1 might be the D (6 bases). This CDR3 is CASSQDIIWDTKNTEAFF. The CDR3 coding sequence is TGCGCCAGCAGCCAAGATATAATTTGGGACACTAAGAACACTGAAGCTTTCTTT.